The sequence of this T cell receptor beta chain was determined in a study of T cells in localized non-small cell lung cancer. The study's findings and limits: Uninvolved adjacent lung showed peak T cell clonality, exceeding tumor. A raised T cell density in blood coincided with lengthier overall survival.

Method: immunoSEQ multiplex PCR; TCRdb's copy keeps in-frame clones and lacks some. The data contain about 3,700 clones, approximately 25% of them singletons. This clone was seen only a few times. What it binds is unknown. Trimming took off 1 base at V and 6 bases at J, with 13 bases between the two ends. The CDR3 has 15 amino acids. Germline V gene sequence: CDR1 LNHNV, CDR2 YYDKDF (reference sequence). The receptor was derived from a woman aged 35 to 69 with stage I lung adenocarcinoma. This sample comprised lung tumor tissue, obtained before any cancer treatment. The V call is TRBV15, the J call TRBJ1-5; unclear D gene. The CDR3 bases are TGTGCCACCAGCAGAGCCCCGAGAGGAGGTCAGCCCCAGCATTTT. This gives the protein CATSRAPRGGQPQHF. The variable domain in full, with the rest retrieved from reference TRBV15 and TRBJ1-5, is DAMVIQNPRYQVTQFGKPVTLSCSQTLNHNVMYWYQQKSSQAPKLLFHYYDKDFNNEADTPDNFQSRRPNTSFCFLDIRSPGLGDTAMYLCATSRAPRGGQPQHFGDGTRLSIL.